Listed below are T cell receptor beta chains from one sample, sequenced in a study of blood T cells in healthy people across ages. Using its own MiXCR run on the 5' RACE reads, TCRdb lists one record per CDR3 protein. The table has fewer than 2,000,000 distinct CDR3 sequences, 34% seen once. The specimen was blood. All receptors come from a woman aged 30 to 39 in good health. Both conserved end residues are part of each CDR3. A D gene is named only where the DNA matches it firmly. Part of the rows lack a size; the others show once, few, many or a class for expanded clones.

J: TRBJ2-7; V: TRBV20-1; D: TRBD1; size: few; DNA: TGCAGTGCTAGAGACCCGGGACAGACCTCCTACGAGCAGTACTTC; CDR3: CSARDPGQTSYEQYF
J: TRBJ2-7; V: TRBV4-2; D: TRBD2; size: NA; DNA: TGTGCCAGCAGCCAAGGGGACTACCGATGGTCCGAGCAGTACTTC; CDR3: CASSQGDYRWSEQYF
J: TRBJ2-7; V: TRBV4-1; D: TRBD2; size: many; DNA: TGCGCCAGCAGCCCGCGACTAGCGGGAGCTAACTACGAGCAGTACTTC; CDR3: CASSPRLAGANYEQYF
J: TRBJ1-1; V: TRBV12-3/TRBV12-4; D: TRBD1; size: NA; DNA: TGTGCCAGCAGTTTCAGGGGGAGGGGAACTGAAGCTTTCTTT; CDR3: CASSFRGRGTEAFF
J: TRBJ2-1; V: TRBV20-1; D: NA; size: NA; DNA: TGCAGTGCTTCGGGACCCCCAAGGGAGACCCAGTTCTTC; CDR3: CSASGPPRETQFF
J: TRBJ1-1; V: TRBV4-2; D: NA; size: few; DNA: TGTGTCAGCAGCCAAGTAGGGGACACTGAAGCTTTCTTT; CDR3: CVSSQVGDTEAFF
J: TRBJ1-5; V: TRBV20-1; D: NA; size: NA; DNA: TGCAGCACGCAAGGGCAGGCCAATCAGCCCCAGCATTTT; CDR3: CSTQGQANQPQHF
J: TRBJ2-1; V: TRBV11-2; D: TRBD1; size: NA; DNA: TGTGCCAGCAGCTTAGGCTGTGGGACAGGGGTTAATGAGCAGTTCTTC; CDR3: CASSLGCGTGVNEQFF
J: TRBJ1-1; V: TRBV20-1; D: NA; size: once; DNA: TGCAGTGCTAAAGCGGGGGGGCAAGCGACTGAAGCTTTCTTT; CDR3: CSAKAGGQATEAFF
J: TRBJ2-5; V: TRBV2; D: TRBD2; size: NA; DNA: TGTGCCAGCAGTGGTGGAGCGGGAGGGATTAAAGAGACCCAGTACTTC; CDR3: CASSGGAGGIKETQYF
J: TRBJ2-2; V: TRBV10-1; D: TRBD2; size: NA; DNA: TGCGCCAGCAGTGAGGCGGGAGTCACCGGGGAGCTGTTTTTT; CDR3: CASSEAGVTGELFF
J: TRBJ2-7; V: TRBV29-1; D: NA; size: many; DNA: TGCAGCGCGACTGTGAGCTCCTACGAGCAGTACTTC; CDR3: CSATVSSYEQYF
J: TRBJ2-7; V: TRBV5-1; D: NA; size: few; DNA: TGCGCCAGCAGCTTGGCCGTCAATAGGGGCCACGAGCAGTACTTC; CDR3: CASSLAVNRGHEQYF
J: TRBJ2-7; V: TRBV20-1; D: TRBD1; size: few; DNA: TGCAGTGCCTCGCCCCTTTCCCGGGACAGACACGAGCAGTACTTC; CDR3: CSASPLSRDRHEQYF
J: TRBJ2-3; V: TRBV24-1; D: TRBD1; size: NA; DNA: TGTGCCACCAGCGCGACCTCCCAGGGGGCGTATACGCAGTATTTT; CDR3: CATSATSQGAYTQYF
J: TRBJ2-1; V: TRBV2; D: TRBD2; size: few; DNA: TGTGCCAGCAGTTTGGGACTAGCGGGATTAAGCAATGAGCAGTTCTTC; CDR3: CASSLGLAGLSNEQFF
J: TRBJ2-7; V: TRBV30; D: NA; size: many; DNA: TGTGCCTGGAGTGTAGTGAGCAGGGAAAAGTACTTC; CDR3: CAWSVVSREKYF
J: TRBJ2-3; V: TRBV28; D: TRBD2; size: few; DNA: TGTGCCAGCAGTTTAGCACTAGCGGGATCGGTCACAGATACGCAGTATTTT; CDR3: CASSLALAGSVTDTQYF
J: TRBJ2-7; V: TRBV7-8; D: TRBD1; size: NA; DNA: TGTGCCAGCAGCCTCGGACAGGGGACGTCCGAGCAGTACTTC; CDR3: CASSLGQGTSEQYF
J: TRBJ2-1; V: TRBV10-3; D: TRBD2; size: NA; DNA: TGTGCCATCAGCTTGACTAGCGGGGGGGCCGGTGAGCAGTTCTTC; CDR3: CAISLTSGGAGEQFF
J: TRBJ1-5; V: TRBV29-1; D: TRBD1; size: few; DNA: TGCAGCGTTCGACAGGGCGATCAGCCCCAGCATTTT; CDR3: CSVRQGDQPQHF
J: TRBJ2-5; V: TRBV6-1; D: NA; size: few; DNA: TGTGCCAGCAGTGTTCGCGGACAAGAGCAGTACTTC; CDR3: CASSVRGQEQYF
J: TRBJ2-3; V: TRBV30; D: NA; size: NA; DNA: TGTGCCTGGAGTGGGGGGCAGGGGATCCTCCGGGCGCAGTATTTT; CDR3: CAWSGGQGILRAQYF
J: TRBJ2-1; V: TRBV6-1; D: NA; size: NA; DNA: TGTGCCAGCAGTGCCTCTGACTTGTCCTACAATGAGCAGTTCTTC; CDR3: CASSASDLSYNEQFF
J: TRBJ1-2; V: TRBV4-1; D: TRBD1; size: many; DNA: TGCGCCAGCAGCCAAGATAGGGGGCTATACTCCTATGGCTACACCTTC; CDR3: CASSQDRGLYSYGYTF
J: TRBJ1-1; V: TRBV6-1; D: TRBD1; size: NA; DNA: TGTGCCAGCAGTTGGAACAGGGGCCCTGAAGCTTTCTTT; CDR3: CASSWNRGPEAFF
J: TRBJ1-1; V: TRBV20-1; D: NA; size: NA; DNA: TGCAGTGCTAGAGATTACAGTATACTCATGAACACTGAAGCTTTCTTT; CDR3: CSARDYSILMNTEAFF
J: TRBJ2-7; V: TRBV12-5; D: NA; size: NA; DNA: TGTGCTCTACCCCAGAGGGGGGGTATTGATTGCGAGCAGTACTTC; CDR3: CALPQRGGIDCEQYF
J: TRBJ1-1; V: TRBV7-9; D: NA; size: NA; DNA: TGTGCCAGCAGGGGTCCTGAAGCTTTCTTT; CDR3: CASRGPEAFF
J: TRBJ1-1; V: TRBV6-6; D: NA; size: few; DNA: TGTGCCAGCAGTTACGATCCCTGGACCGCGGACACTGAAGCTTTCTTT; CDR3: CASSYDPWTADTEAFF
J: TRBJ2-3; V: TRBV20-1; D: NA; size: NA; DNA: TGCAGTGCTAGAGGGACACGAAACACAGATACGCAGTATTTT; CDR3: CSARGTRNTDTQYF
J: TRBJ1-4; V: TRBV20-1; D: NA; size: NA; DNA: TGCAGTGCTAGACAGGGAGTAGGTGAAAAACTGTTTTTT; CDR3: CSARQGVGEKLFF
J: TRBJ1-1; V: TRBV4-1; D: NA; size: once; DNA: TGCGCCAGCAGCTCCAGGAAAGCGAACACTGAAGCTTTCTTT; CDR3: CASSSRKANTEAFF
J: TRBJ2-5; V: TRBV3-1; D: NA; size: NA; DNA: TGTGCCGGCAGCCAAGAAGCCCGCAGGGCTTCTGTCCAAGAGACCGAGTACTTC; CDR3: CAGSQEARRASVQETEYF
J: TRBJ2-1; V: TRBV28; D: NA; size: few; DNA: TGTGCCAGCACTTCGGGAGTGTGGGGAGCAACCAATGAGCAGTTCTTC; CDR3: CASTSGVWGATNEQFF
J: TRBJ2-5; V: TRBV7-7; D: TRBD1; size: NA; DNA: TGTGCCAGCAGCTCAGACAGGGCGAAGACCCAGTACTTC; CDR3: CASSSDRAKTQYF
J: TRBJ2-5; V: TRBV20-1; D: TRBD1; size: NA; DNA: TGCAGTGCCCCCGACAGGGGGCAAAAGACCCAGTACTTC; CDR3: CSAPDRGQKTQYF
J: TRBJ2-3; V: TRBV7-9; D: TRBD2; size: few; DNA: TGTGCCAGCAGCTTAGAATCGGGACTAGTGCCAGATACGCAGTATTTT; CDR3: CASSLESGLVPDTQYF
J: TRBJ2-5; V: TRBV28; D: NA; size: NA; DNA: TGTGCCAGCAGTCCCGATTCGTCACATTACCAAGAGACCCAGTACTTC; CDR3: CASSPDSSHYQETQYF
J: TRBJ2-4; V: TRBV5-1; D: TRBD2; size: NA; DNA: TGCGCCAGCAGCTTCGGGACTAGCGCCAGCGTAGCCAAAAACATTCAGTACTTC; CDR3: CASSFGTSASVAKNIQYF
J: TRBJ1-4; V: TRBV30; D: TRBD1; size: NA; DNA: TGTGCCTGGAGTACGGACAGGCCAACTAATGAAAAACTGTTTTTT; CDR3: CAWSTDRPTNEKLFF
J: TRBJ2-2; V: TRBV4-1; D: TRBD2; size: NA; DNA: TGCGCCAGCAGCCAAGAACCTAGCGGGAGGGACACCGGGGAGCTGTTTTTT; CDR3: CASSQEPSGRDTGELFF
J: TRBJ2-1; V: TRBV5-1; D: NA; size: few; DNA: TGCGCCAGCAGCTTGGAAGGGACAGCGGGAATTCGTGAGCAGTTCTTC; CDR3: CASSLEGTAGIREQFF
J: TRBJ2-1; V: TRBV5-1; D: TRBD2; size: NA; DNA: TGCGCCAGCAGCGCCGATACTAGCGGGGCTTACAATGAGCAGTTCTTC; CDR3: CASSADTSGAYNEQFF
J: TRBJ1-1; V: TRBV6-1; D: NA; size: NA; DNA: TGTGCCAGCAGTGAACTGGGGGCGGCCACTGAAGCTTTCTTT; CDR3: CASSELGAATEAFF
J: TRBJ2-1; V: TRBV29-1; D: TRBD2; size: many; DNA: TGCAGCGTTGAAGGCGGGGGATACTACAATGAGCAGTTCTTC; CDR3: CSVEGGGYYNEQFF
J: TRBJ2-7; V: TRBV27; D: TRBD1; size: NA; DNA: TGTGCCAGCACTCGAACAGGGGGCGGTTCCTACGAGCAGTACTTC; CDR3: CASTRTGGGSYEQYF
J: TRBJ2-1; V: TRBV27; D: TRBD2; size: few; DNA: TGTGCCAGCAGTGTCCGGACTAGCGGGAGGTCGAAGGAGCAGTTCTTC; CDR3: CASSVRTSGRSKEQFF
J: TRBJ2-2; V: TRBV4-1; D: NA; size: NA; DNA: TGCGCCAGCAGCCACCCGGGCAGGGAGTTCACCAGGGAGCTGTTTTTT; CDR3: CASSHPGREFTRELFF
J: TRBJ2-7; V: TRBV4-1; D: NA; size: many; DNA: TGCGCCAGCAGCCAAGTCGACACCACCGGCGAGCAGTACTTC; CDR3: CASSQVDTTGEQYF
J: TRBJ2-4; V: TRBV20-1; D: NA; size: NA; DNA: TGCAGTGCTAGAGATGGGGCACCCGGGGCCAAAAACATTCAGTACTTC; CDR3: CSARDGAPGAKNIQYF
J: TRBJ2-7; V: TRBV5-5; D: NA; size: NA; DNA: TGTGCCAGCAGCTCAGACCCCGGGACCCACGAGCAGTACTTC; CDR3: CASSSDPGTHEQYF
J: TRBJ2-3; V: TRBV4-1; D: TRBD2; size: NA; DNA: TGCGCCAGCAGCCTTAGACTAGCGGGAGGCAGTGAAACAGATACGCAGTATTTT; CDR3: CASSLRLAGGSETDTQYF
J: TRBJ2-5; V: TRBV7-2; D: NA; size: NA; DNA: TGTGCCAGCAGCTTAGGACATCCGGGCGGGGAGACCCAGTACTTC; CDR3: CASSLGHPGGETQYF